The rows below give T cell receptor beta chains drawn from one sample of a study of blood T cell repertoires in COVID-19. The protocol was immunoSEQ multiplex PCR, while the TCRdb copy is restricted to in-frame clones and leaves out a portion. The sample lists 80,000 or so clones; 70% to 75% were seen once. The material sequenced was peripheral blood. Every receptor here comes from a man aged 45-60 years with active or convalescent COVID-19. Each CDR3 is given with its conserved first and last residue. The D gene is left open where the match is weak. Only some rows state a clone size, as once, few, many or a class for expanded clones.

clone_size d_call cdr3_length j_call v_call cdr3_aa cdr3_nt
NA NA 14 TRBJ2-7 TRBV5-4 CASSSQLTSSEQYF TGTGCCAGCAGCTCACAGTTAACTAGCAGCGAGCAGTACTTC
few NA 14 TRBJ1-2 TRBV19 CASSRTRANYGYTF TGTGCCAGTAGTCGGACACGAGCTAACTATGGCTACACCTTC
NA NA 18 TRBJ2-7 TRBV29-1 CSVEDWARGGESYHEQYF TGCAGCGTTGAAGATTGGGCCAGAGGGGGGGAATCTTACCACGAGCAGTACTTC
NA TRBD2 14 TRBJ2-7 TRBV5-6 CASSLSGAQREQYF TGTGCCAGCAGCTTGAGCGGGGCTCAGAGGGAGCAGTACTTC
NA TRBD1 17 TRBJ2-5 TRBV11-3 CASSPSGTGGLGETQYF TGTGCCAGCAGCCCCTCCGGGACAGGGGGCTTAGGAGAGACCCAGTACTTC
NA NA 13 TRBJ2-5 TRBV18 CASSPSGVETQYF TGTGCCAGCTCACCTAGCGGTGTCGAGACCCAGTACTTC
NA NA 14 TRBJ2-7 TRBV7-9 CASSLGAGSYEQYF TGTGCCAGCAGCTTAGGGGCAGGGTCCTACGAGCAGTACTTC
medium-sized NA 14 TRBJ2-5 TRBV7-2 CASSLEVGVGTQYF TGTGCCAGCAGCTTAGAGGTTGGAGTAGGGACCCAGTACTTC
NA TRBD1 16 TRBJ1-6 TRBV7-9 CASSLRDRGDNSPLHF TGTGCCAGCAGCTTGAGGGACAGGGGGGATAATTCACCCCTCCACTTT
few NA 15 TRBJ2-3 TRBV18 CASSPAVLSTDTQYF TGTGCCAGCTCACCAGCGGTCCTTAGCACAGATACGCAGTATTTT
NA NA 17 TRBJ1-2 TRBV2 CASSEAQFGVNNYGYTF TGTGCCAGCAGTGAAGCGCAATTTGGAGTGAACAACTATGGCTACACCTTC
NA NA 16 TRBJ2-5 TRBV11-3 CASSLGPPAAQETQYF TGTGCCAGCAGCCTTGGGCCCCCAGCGGCCCAAGAGACCCAGTACTTC
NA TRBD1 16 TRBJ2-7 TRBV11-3 CASSLGPRDRGHEQYF TGTGCCAGCAGCTTAGGGCCCCGGGACAGGGGTCACGAGCAGTACTTC
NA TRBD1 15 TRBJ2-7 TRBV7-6 CASSLGTGGGYEQYF TGTGCCAGCAGCTTAGGGACAGGGGGCGGCTACGAGCAGTACTTC
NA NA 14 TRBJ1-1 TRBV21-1 CASSRAGKNTEAFF TGTGCCAGCAGCAGGGCAGGAAAGAACACTGAAGCTTTCTTT
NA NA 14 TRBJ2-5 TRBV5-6 CASSLGAFQETQYF TGTGCCAGCAGCTTAGGGGCGTTCCAAGAGACCCAGTACTTC
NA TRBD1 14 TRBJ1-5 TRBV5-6 CASSLRQGTQPQHF TGTGCCAGCAGCTTGAGACAGGGGACTCAGCCCCAGCATTTT
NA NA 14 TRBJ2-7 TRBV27 CASSLQGAGYEQYF TGTGCCAGCAGCCTACAGGGTGCCGGGTACGAGCAGTACTTC
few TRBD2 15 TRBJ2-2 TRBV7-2 CASSSPTASGRELFF TGTGCCAGCAGCTCACCCACGGCTAGCGGGAGGGAGCTGTTTTTT
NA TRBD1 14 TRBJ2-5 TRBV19 CASSTTGVRETQYF TGTGCCAGTAGTACCACAGGGGTGCGGGAGACCCAGTACTTC